This TCR beta chain appears in the sequencing data of a study of shared clonotypes between healthy human individuals. Whole-study results and caveats: With a handful of donors compared, about 5.2% of naive CD4 clonotypes were shared.

Trimming cost V 4 bases and J 6 bases; bases outside gene matches: 12. The germline V gene has CDR1 SGHTA and CDR2 FQGNSA. This CDR3 region has 18 residues. Every one of the donors was a Caucasian adult that lived in Nashville, Tennessee. Concerning this clone: The target antigen is unknown.

Assay: immunoSEQ multiplex PCR; the TCRdb copy retains only in-frame clones and omits some. The data contain fewer than 1.6 million clones, approximately 98.5% of them seen just once; the ten biggest clones take up about 0.4%. Sequences were obtained from naive CD4+ T cells sorted from blood. Subset reported: CD45RA+ positively selected. The chain uses TRBV7-2 and TRBJ2-2; TRBD2 aligns across 12 bases. The clonotype was recovered from a man younger than 40 in good health. CDR3 bases: TGTGCCAGCAGCTCACAGGGACTAGCGGGTAACCCCCCCGGGGAGCTGTTTTTT. Translated, it gives CASSSQGLAGNPPGELFF.